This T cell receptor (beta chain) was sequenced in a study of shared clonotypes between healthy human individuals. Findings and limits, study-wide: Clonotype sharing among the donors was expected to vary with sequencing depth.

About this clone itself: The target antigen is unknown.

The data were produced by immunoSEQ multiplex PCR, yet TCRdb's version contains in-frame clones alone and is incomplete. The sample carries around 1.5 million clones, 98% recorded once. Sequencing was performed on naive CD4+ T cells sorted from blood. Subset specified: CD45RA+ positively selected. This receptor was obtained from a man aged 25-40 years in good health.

For the CDR3, the DNA is TGTGCCAGCAGCTTAGGGGTAAGGGGGAACAACGAGCGTGGCTATGGCTACACCTTC. Translating gives CASSLGVRGNNERGYGYTF. The chain joins TRBV7-9 to TRBJ1-2, with a possible D match to TRBD1 (6 bases). In germline, CDR1 is SEHNR, CDR2 FQNEAQ (reference sequence). Trimming cost V 1 base and J 4 bases, with 25 bases left between them. The CDR3 extends over 19 amino acids.